This T cell receptor beta chain is drawn from a study of T cells in Graves' hyperthyroidism and ophthalmopathy. Patients counted as stable if ophthalmopathy did not develop within 18 months. The diagnoses drew upon clinical symptoms, serum thyroxine and TRAb, thyroid ultrasound and orbital computed tomography. This CDR3 has 14 amino acids. V was clipped by 0 bases and J by 6 bases, with 10 bases between them. Germline assignment: CDR1 MGHDK and CDR2 SYGVNS. The CDR3 regions of TCR beta were amplified from RNA transcripts. A set of HTBI primers served as the primers for a first-round RT-PCR of the TCR CDR3. TCRdb called the multiplex PCR reads again in MiXCR, with one record for every CDR3 protein. The profile shows under 350,000 distinct CDR3 sequences, about 18% of them singletons.

Sequencing used blood. The TCR sequence derives from a woman between 50 and 59 years old with Graves' hyperthyroidism. V and J are TRBV25-1 and TRBJ2-3, with D perhaps matching TRBD1 (6 bases). This CDR3 is CASSEYTGRDTQYF. In DNA, the CDR3 is TGTGCCAGCAGTGAATATACAGGGCGGGATACGCAGTATTTT.